This TCR beta chain was obtained from a study of CD8+ T cells in alopecia areata (dated by TCRdb to 2016 to 2019). For the study in its entirety: Treated patients were enrolled in an open-label pilot trial of oral tofacitinib, 5 to 10 mg twice daily, for moderate-to-severe alopecia areata. Patients stayed on tofacitinib for 6 to 18 months and then had 6 months of follow-up off drug so that delayed response and recurrence could be assessed. In treated patients, disease severity was measured using the SALT score, which gives the percentage of scalp surface area affected. To study T cell clonal expansion in alopecia areata, the researchers applied high-throughput TCRbeta sequencing to both the C3H/HeJ mouse model and human patients. In humans, TCRbeta sequencing was performed on scalp tissue and on sorted CD4+ and CD8+ peripheral blood T cells from healthy controls and from patients with patchy or totalis/universalis alopecia areata. Biopsies were taken from tofacitinib-treated patients at baseline and again at 4 and 24 weeks into treatment, and several of those patients also had a later scalp biopsy. Scalp clonality was compared across normal scalp (n=4), patchy alopecia areata scalp (n=8), and alopecia totalis/universalis scalp (n=8). RNA was obtained with the PAXgene miRNA kit for fixed scalp, the miRNeasy kit for PBMCs, and the RNeasy kit for mouse skin. TCRbeta CDR3 regions were amplified by immunoSEQ multiplex PCR using 35 Vbeta forward and 13 Jbeta reverse primers. Beyond this particular receptor, the publication reports: Unlike mouse skin, where gammadelta T cells dominate, normal human skin contains resident alphabeta T cells that get sequenced too, which complicates analysis of the scalp TCR repertoire. Many expanded lesional clones persisted in scalp and blood during tofacitinib treatment, which may partly explain relapse after stopping treatment. The treated cohort was small, with a single nonresponder, so links between baseline CD8+ expansion and response need larger studies. Lesional scalp, especially in alopecia totalis/universalis, showed higher clonality and more expanded CD8+ clones than normal scalp, suggesting antigenic drive. With tofacitinib, both scalp clonality and the number of expanded CD8+ clones among the top 100 scalp clones went down significantly. Compared with mice, TCR sequences shared between patients were less clear, possibly partly because of HLA diversity across the patient population.

As regards this clone: Its antigen remains unidentified. There are no base qualities to consult, and no much larger clone falls within one base.

Its CDR3 holds 16 amino acids, cysteine through phenylalanine. The kept DNA is CDR3 alone, 48 bases in frame from the first base. Trimming costs V 0 bases and J 0 bases, and their ends lie 10 bases apart. As encoded in the germline V gene, CDR1 is KGHSH while CDR2 is LQKENI. Interpreted using the paper, the time point label stands for: 20 to 30 weeks on oral tofacitinib. The treatment or condition label corresponds to: oral pan-JAK inhibitor, 5-10 mg twice daily. Lesional scalp punch biopsies and peripheral blood were collected from alopecia areata patients. PBMCs were isolated by density centrifugation and stained for CD3, CD4 and CD8, and CD4+ and CD8+ T cells were sorted on a FACSAria. Receptor libraries were prepared by the immunoSEQ multiplex PCR assay. RNA was extracted from all samples and reverse transcribed into cDNA, which served as template for TCR sequencing. First-strand cDNA was synthesized using SuperScript III with a 2:1 mix of oligo-dT and random hexamers. Amplification bias was assessed with a synthetic immune receptor repertoire, and residual bias was removed computationally. The original pipeline was this. After raw reads were preprocessed to remove errors, the CDR3 was defined following IMGT conventions as running from the conserved cysteine to phenylalanine. Clonality was computed by normalizing Shannon entropy by log2 of the number of productive unique TCRs and subtracting the result from 1. Whether each scalp clone was CD4 or CD8 was inferred by checking scalp TCRbeta sequences against the CD4 and CD8 repertoires from sorted blood. Drawn from immuneACCESS, this table holds only the in-frame rearrangements with V and J called that TCRdb kept. Clones are partly lost; checked studies trace under half to an unresolved V gene and leave the rest unexplained. That table supplies the V and J calls and clone size; D and trimming were determined from the DNA. In all, the sample holds 100,000 to 130,000 clones, and roughly 84% of those were seen once. The ten largest clones take up around a quarter of the sample.

This receptor was identified in a human donor with alopecia areata. The chain is encoded by TRBV18 joined to TRBJ2-3; TRBD2 is a weak D gene call, 5 bases matching. This sample comprised CD8+ T cells sorted from blood, obtained at week 24, from a patient treated with tofacitinib. The CDR3 protein is CASSPPFDYSTDTQYF. The nucleotides are TGTGCCAGCTCACCACCGTTTGACTATAGCACAGATACGCAGTATTTT.